This TCR beta chain was sequenced during a study of Graves' ophthalmopathy and Graves' hyperthyroidism. Study-level points and caveats: Most clonotypes expanded in thyroid above 0.001 frequency were present in blood too.

The CDR3 runs 14 residues. Germline V gene sequence: CDR1 DFQATT, CDR2 SNEGSKA (reference sequence). The V end was cut by 2 bases, the J end by 2 bases, with 13 bases between. This clonotype has at least ten counts. Its matching antigen is unknown. Investigators amplified TCR beta CDR3 regions from RNA transcripts. Following a first-round RT-PCR that used HTBI primers, a second-round multiplex PCR was carried out. A single record per CDR3 protein comes from TCRdb applying MiXCR to the multiplex PCR reads. The repertoire has about 220,000 distinct CDR3 sequences, roughly a fifth of them found once; the top ten carry around two fifths.

The rearrangement joins TRBV20-1 to TRBJ2-7, with unresolved D. The source is a woman between 50 and 59 years old with Graves' ophthalmopathy. The sequenced material came from peripheral blood. CDR3 DNA: TGCAGTGCTAGAAGGTCCGTTCCCCCCTACGAGCAGTACTTC. Translated: CSARRSVPPYEQYF.